This TCR beta chain emerged from a study of CD4+ T cells in melanoma. Whole-study findings and limits: Reportedly, melanoma neoantigen-specific CD4+ T cells showed varied differentiation states. A reported correlation linked neoantigen-specific CD4+ T cells to CD8+, macrophage and B cell function.

Clones were sequenced by immunoSEQ multiplex PCR, and TCRdb holds only the in-frame ones, with some missing. The table includes 40,000 to 50,000 clones, roughly 87% detected once. The trim removed 4 bases at V and 5 bases at J, leaving 2 bases unmatched. CDR1 is SGHRS, CDR2 YFSETQ, per germline. The CDR3 sequence is 14 residues long. Turning to this clone: Antigen: not known.

The chain recombines TRBV5-1 with TRBJ2-2; 10 nucleotides align to TRBD1. The sequencing input was peripheral blood. The sequence was obtained from a human donor with melanoma. The CDR3 loop reads CASSRTGGTGELFF. The CDR3 region has the DNA TGCGCCAGCAGCCGGACAGGGGGGACCGGGGAGCTGTTTTTT.